This is a list of T cell receptor beta chains from one sample in a study of early T cells in non-severe SARS-CoV-2 infection. TCRdb itself ran the 5' RACE reads through MiXCR, one entry per CDR3 protein. Among tens of thousands of distinct CDR3 sequences listed, roughly 3% were seen once. The sample taken for sequencing was whole blood. The receptors shown here come from an adult who was a healthcare worker with PCR-confirmed SARS-CoV-2 infection or an uninfected control (not recorded which). Both conserved end residues are part of each CDR3. Fields, in order: D gene, clone size, J gene, V gene, CDR3 protein, CDR3 DNA. The D gene is left open where the match is weak. A row's size may be missing; if present it is once, few, many or a size class.

D gene: NA
clone size: many
J gene: TRBJ2-3
V gene: TRBV12-3/TRBV12-4
CDR3 protein: CASSYGTDTQYF
CDR3 DNA: TGTGCCAGCAGTTATGGGACAGATACGCAGTATTTT

D gene: TRBD2
clone size: NA
J gene: TRBJ2-3
V gene: TRBV12-3/TRBV12-4
CDR3 protein: CATQAGGNTQYF
CDR3 DNA: TGTGCCACCCAGGCGGGGGGGAACACGCAGTATTTT

D gene: NA
clone size: many
J gene: TRBJ1-3
V gene: TRBV7-2
CDR3 protein: CASSLVGPSSGNTIYF
CDR3 DNA: TGTGCCAGCAGCTTAGTCGGACCGAGCTCTGGAAACACCATATATTTT

D gene: TRBD1
clone size: many
J gene: TRBJ1-2
V gene: TRBV4-1
CDR3 protein: CASSHVGTGLTYGYTF
CDR3 DNA: TGCGCCAGCAGCCATGTAGGGACAGGGCTCACCTATGGCTACACCTTC

D gene: TRBD1
clone size: many
J gene: TRBJ1-1
V gene: TRBV5-4
CDR3 protein: CASSFDRVKAFF
CDR3 DNA: TGTGCCAGCAGCTTCGACAGGGTTAAAGCTTTCTTT

D gene: NA
clone size: many
J gene: TRBJ2-4
V gene: TRBV21-1
CDR3 protein: CASSTRAGCPKNIQYF
CDR3 DNA: TGTGCCAGCAGCACCAGAGCGGGGTGTCCAAAAAACATTCAGTACTTC

D gene: NA
clone size: many
J gene: TRBJ2-3
V gene: TRBV12-3/TRBV12-4
CDR3 protein: CASSLRAGEDTQYF
CDR3 DNA: TGTGCCAGCAGTTTACGGGCAGGTGAAGATACGCAGTATTTT

D gene: NA
clone size: many
J gene: TRBJ1-5
V gene: TRBV28
CDR3 protein: CASSMDNLSNQPQHF
CDR3 DNA: TGTGCCAGCAGTATGGACAACCTTAGCAATCAGCCCCAGCATTTT

D gene: NA
clone size: many
J gene: TRBJ1-1
V gene: TRBV9
CDR3 protein: CASSGDSWGTEAFF
CDR3 DNA: TGTGCCAGCAGCGGAGACAGCTGGGGAACTGAAGCTTTCTTT

D gene: NA
clone size: many
J gene: TRBJ2-2
V gene: TRBV10-3
CDR3 protein: CAISEAGHSSGELFF
CDR3 DNA: TGTGCCATCAGTGAGGCGGGACACTCGTCCGGGGAGCTGTTTTTT

D gene: NA
clone size: many
J gene: TRBJ1-2
V gene: TRBV29-1
CDR3 protein: CSVSGTTYGYTF
CDR3 DNA: TGCAGCGTCTCCGGGACAACGTATGGCTACACCTTC

D gene: NA
clone size: many
J gene: TRBJ2-3
V gene: TRBV20-1
CDR3 protein: CSARIGASSTDTQYF
CDR3 DNA: TGCAGTGCTAGAATAGGGGCCTCTAGCACAGATACGCAGTATTTT

D gene: TRBD1
clone size: many
J gene: TRBJ2-5
V gene: TRBV6-5
CDR3 protein: CASSYSDRAFGTQYF
CDR3 DNA: TGTGCCAGCAGTTACTCAGACAGGGCTTTCGGGACCCAGTACTTC

D gene: NA
clone size: NA
J gene: TRBJ2-1
V gene: TRBV7-9
CDR3 protein: CASSLGANNEQFF
CDR3 DNA: TGTGCCAGCAGCTTAGGGGCCAATAATGAGCAGTTCTTC

D gene: NA
clone size: many
J gene: TRBJ1-3
V gene: TRBV7-8
CDR3 protein: CASSPYRIVATGNTIYF
CDR3 DNA: TGTGCCAGCAGCCCCTATAGGATCGTAGCTACCGGAAACACCATATATTTT

D gene: NA
clone size: many
J gene: TRBJ2-6
V gene: TRBV19
CDR3 protein: CASSRQSSGANVLTF
CDR3 DNA: TGTGCCAGTAGTCGACAGAGCTCTGGGGCCAACGTCCTGACTTTC

D gene: TRBD1
clone size: many
J gene: TRBJ2-3
V gene: TRBV7-8
CDR3 protein: CASSLMLGQGRTDTQYF
CDR3 DNA: TGTGCCAGCAGCTTAATGCTGGGACAGGGGCGCACAGATACGCAGTATTTT

D gene: NA
clone size: NA
J gene: TRBJ2-3
V gene: TRBV6-1
CDR3 protein: CAIGYLTSGTDTQYF
CDR3 DNA: TGTGCCATCGGATACCTCACCAGTGGCACAGATACGCAGTATTTT

D gene: TRBD2
clone size: few
J gene: TRBJ2-1
V gene: TRBV5-1
CDR3 protein: CASSFGSGGMNEQFF
CDR3 DNA: TGCGCCAGCAGCTTCGGGAGCGGGGGCATGAATGAGCAGTTCTTC

D gene: NA
clone size: many
J gene: TRBJ1-5
V gene: TRBV20-1
CDR3 protein: CSARDLGRGEGQPQHF
CDR3 DNA: TGCAGTGCTAGAGATTTGGGCCGAGGGGAAGGTCAGCCCCAGCATTTT

D gene: NA
clone size: many
J gene: TRBJ2-5
V gene: TRBV11-2
CDR3 protein: CASSFTRAGETQYF
CDR3 DNA: TGTGCCAGCAGCTTCACGCGGGCTGGGGAGACCCAGTACTTC

D gene: TRBD2
clone size: many
J gene: TRBJ2-5
V gene: TRBV6-5
CDR3 protein: CASSPEQTSGAQETQYF
CDR3 DNA: TGTGCCAGCAGCCCAGAGCAGACTAGCGGGGCCCAAGAGACCCAGTACTTC

D gene: NA
clone size: many
J gene: TRBJ1-6
V gene: TRBV7-3
CDR3 protein: CASSWQSNSPLHF
CDR3 DNA: TGTGCCAGCAGCTGGCAGTCCAATTCACCCCTCCACTTT

D gene: TRBD1
clone size: many
J gene: TRBJ1-5
V gene: TRBV2
CDR3 protein: CASMKTGANQPQHF
CDR3 DNA: TGTGCCAGCATGAAGACAGGGGCGAATCAGCCCCAGCATTTT

D gene: NA
clone size: many
J gene: TRBJ1-1
V gene: TRBV10-3
CDR3 protein: CAISSGTEAFF
CDR3 DNA: TGTGCCATCAGTTCGGGAACTGAAGCTTTCTTT

D gene: NA
clone size: many
J gene: TRBJ2-1
V gene: TRBV5-1
CDR3 protein: CASSREANEQFF
CDR3 DNA: TGCGCCAGCAGTAGGGAGGCTAATGAGCAGTTCTTC

D gene: NA
clone size: many
J gene: TRBJ2-4
V gene: TRBV7-2
CDR3 protein: CASSLDASNIQYF
CDR3 DNA: TGTGCCAGCAGCTTAGATGCGTCTAACATTCAGTACTTC